These 9 T cell receptor beta chains were all obtained from the same sample, sequenced in a study of blood T cells in healthy people across ages. The second PCR ran roughly 7 to 12 cycles with a sample-barcoded 5' primer and J-beta primers. TCRdb reprocessed the 5' RACE reads with MiXCR, giving one entry per CDR3 protein. The sample lists 750,000 to 1,000,000 distinct CDR3 sequences; 25% to 35% were seen once. The same data also contributed to another study, on T cells of mothers and their children.

The source material was blood. Receptor source: a middle-aged woman in good health.

Ten or more counts support this clonotype. The V gene is TRBV28, the J gene TRBJ2-1; D possibly corresponds to TRBD1 (7 bases). This CDR3 has 12 residues. Germline assignment: CDR1 MDHEN and CDR2 SYDVKM. The V end was cut by 6 bases, the J end by 10 bases, with 13 bases between. The CDR3 loop reads CASSRRGLEQFF. DNA for the CDR3: TGTGCCAGCAGCCGGAGGGGGCTGGAGCAGTTCTTC.

Notes on this clonotype: This may be a read error: a much more frequent sequence differs by one nucleotide. J is TRBJ2-3 and V is TRBV7-2, with 10 bases matching TRBD1. The CDR3 covers 16 residues. Germline values: CDR1 SGHTA, CDR2 FQGNSA. The CDR3 sequence: CAGSLAGTGGTDTQYF. CDR3 coding DNA: TGTGCCGGCAGCTTAGCAGGGACAGGGGGCACAGATACGCAGTATTTT.

This sequence joins TRBV11-2 and TRBJ1-2, with a weak D call TRBD1 (5 bases). CDR3 size: 15 residues. Trimming pared 4 bases from V and 5 bases from J, leaving 17 bases between. Germline lookup yields CDR1 SGHAT and CDR2 FQNNGV. The CDR3: CASSSLAGTYYGYTF. The CDR3 region has the DNA TGTGCCAGCAGCTCCCTAGCCGGGACCTATTATGGCTACACCTTC.

This clonotype was seen many times. This rearrangement joins TRBV24-1 to TRBJ2-7; TRBD1 is a possible D gene (6 bases). CDR1 is KGHDR, CDR2 SFDVKD, per germline. This CDR3 has 14 residues. Trimming removed 3 bases from V and 5 bases from J, with 13 bases in between. In nucleotides, the CDR3 is TGTGCCACCAGTGATCCCGCAACAGGGAACGAGCAGTACTTC. This gives the protein CATSDPATGNEQYF.

This clonotype was counted at least ten times. One end of the junction is discordant with germline, which a read error may explain. The J gene is TRBJ2-1, the V gene TRBV12-3 or TRBV12-4, with 7 nucleotides matching TRBD2. This CDR3 comprises 11 residues. The CDR3 protein is CASSLAEEQFF. For the CDR3, the DNA is TGTGCCAGCAGTCTAGCGGAAGAGCAGTTCTTC.

This clonotype was observed many times. The CDR3 DNA reads TGCGCCAGCAGACGATCCCAAGAGACCCAGTACTTC. Translated: CASRRSQETQYF. The chain carries TRBV5-1 and TRBJ2-5; D is unclear. Germline CDR1 SGHRS, CDR2 YFSETQ. Between the trimmed V and J ends, which lost 5 bases and 1 base, there was a span of 6 bases. The CDR3 totals 12 residues.

In its sample, this clonotype was seen a few times. A clone one base away is much larger, so this may be a read error. The gene calls are TRBV29-1 and TRBJ2-5, with TRBD1 matching 8 bases. CDR3 length: 13 amino acids. The germline V gene has CDR1 SQVTM and CDR2 ANQGSEA. Losses at the gene ends were 6 bases for V and 4 bases for J; bases not matched to a gene: 7. The CDR3: CSVAAGGAETQYF. CDR3 DNA sequence: TGCAGCGTCGCGGCAGGGGGCGCAGAGACCCAGTACTTC.

The table lists this clonotype with a few counts. This chain uses TRBV19 with TRBJ2-5; perhaps TRBD2 as D (6 bases). Germline CDR1 LNHDA, CDR2 SQIVND (reference sequence). The CDR3 runs to 13 residues. Trimming stripped 7 bases from V and 5 bases from J, with 14 bases between. CDR3 sequence (DNA): TGTGCCAGTACCCCGACGGGACTGGAGACCCAGTACTTC. Protein product: CASTPTGLETQYF.

The chain joins TRBV12-3 or TRBV12-4 to TRBJ2-1; 9 bases agree with TRBD1. V trimming: 6 bases; J trimming: 9 bases; junction bases outside the gene matches: 12. CDR3 size: 15 residues. CDR3 sequence: CASRKTGQGRVEQFF. As DNA, the CDR3 is TGTGCCAGCAGAAAAACGGGACAGGGTCGGGTTGAGCAGTTCTTC.